This T cell receptor (beta chain) emerged from a study of blood T cell repertoires in COVID-19. Per the germline V gene, CDR1 is LNHDA and CDR2 is SQIVND (reference sequence). The CDR3 is 14 amino acids. Trimming took off 3 bases at V and 4 bases at J, with 12 bases between the two ends. Repertoires were generated with immunoSEQ multiplex PCR, while TCRdb's copy carries only in-frame clones and drops some. The sample contains 85,000 to 100,000 clones, 90% of which appear only once. This clone was seen a handful of times. Material: peripheral blood. The chain has TRBV19 and TRBJ1-2, with D uncertain. The TCR was taken from a man in his 60s with acute or convalescent COVID-19. CDR3 sequence reads: CASSIMAGGYGYTF. The CDR3 DNA sequence: TGTGCCAGTAGTATTATGGCAGGAGGCTATGGCTACACCTTC.